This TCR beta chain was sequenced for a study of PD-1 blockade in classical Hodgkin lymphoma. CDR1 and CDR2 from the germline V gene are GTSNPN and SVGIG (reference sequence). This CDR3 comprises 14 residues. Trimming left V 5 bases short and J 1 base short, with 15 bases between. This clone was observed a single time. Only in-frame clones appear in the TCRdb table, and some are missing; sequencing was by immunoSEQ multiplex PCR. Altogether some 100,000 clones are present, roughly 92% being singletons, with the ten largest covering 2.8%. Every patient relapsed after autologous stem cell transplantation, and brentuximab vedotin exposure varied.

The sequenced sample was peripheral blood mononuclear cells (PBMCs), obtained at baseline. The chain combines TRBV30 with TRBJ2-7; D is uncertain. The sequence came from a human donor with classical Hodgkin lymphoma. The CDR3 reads CAWSTGSTSYEQYF. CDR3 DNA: TGTGCCTGGTCGACGGGCTCAACATCCTACGAGCAGTACTTC.